This TCR beta chain was recovered during a study of cytomegalovirus exposure and HLA in healthy donors. 13 Jbeta primers and 60 Vbeta primers were used for the PCR. Produced via immunoSEQ multiplex PCR; TCRdb's table is partial and in-frame only. The sample lists fewer than 200,000 clones, 60% to 80% occurring once. Whole-study results and caveats: Apparent HLA restriction characterized most CMV-associated TCR beta chains in a later analysis.

This clone appeared once. Its specificity is unknown. This receptor was taken from a woman aged 45-59 years in good health and CMV-seropositive. Sequenced: PBMCs.

DNA of the CDR3: TGCGCCAGCAGCCTGGACAGACAGGGGAGGTACGAGCAGTACTTC. Protein: CASSLDRQGRYEQYF. The gene calls are TRBV4-1 and TRBJ2-7; TRBD1 agrees at 8 bases. Per the germline V gene, CDR1 is MGHRA and CDR2 is YSYEKL. V lost 4 bases to trimming and J lost 4 bases; unmatched junction nucleotides: 9. The CDR3 runs to 15 residues.